This TCR beta chain is from a study of T cell changes during pregnancy in multiple sclerosis. Produced via immunoSEQ multiplex PCR; TCRdb's table is partial and in-frame only. The data contain tens of thousands of clones, 92% of them singletons. V shed 4 bases and J 6 bases; nucleotides not matched to a gene: 6. CDR3 size: 14 residues. Germline CDR1 reads SGDLS; CDR2 reads YYNGEE. The chain recombines TRBV9 with TRBJ2-4; 8 bases line up with TRBD1. Sequencing used CD4+ T cells from peripheral blood mononuclear cells, obtained after pregnancy. The source of this sequence is a female donor with multiple sclerosis, enrolled in a pregnancy study. The CDR3 sequence: CASSPPGTGNIQYF. The CDR3 DNA reads as TGTGCCAGCAGCCCCCCCGGGACAGGAAACATTCAGTACTTC.